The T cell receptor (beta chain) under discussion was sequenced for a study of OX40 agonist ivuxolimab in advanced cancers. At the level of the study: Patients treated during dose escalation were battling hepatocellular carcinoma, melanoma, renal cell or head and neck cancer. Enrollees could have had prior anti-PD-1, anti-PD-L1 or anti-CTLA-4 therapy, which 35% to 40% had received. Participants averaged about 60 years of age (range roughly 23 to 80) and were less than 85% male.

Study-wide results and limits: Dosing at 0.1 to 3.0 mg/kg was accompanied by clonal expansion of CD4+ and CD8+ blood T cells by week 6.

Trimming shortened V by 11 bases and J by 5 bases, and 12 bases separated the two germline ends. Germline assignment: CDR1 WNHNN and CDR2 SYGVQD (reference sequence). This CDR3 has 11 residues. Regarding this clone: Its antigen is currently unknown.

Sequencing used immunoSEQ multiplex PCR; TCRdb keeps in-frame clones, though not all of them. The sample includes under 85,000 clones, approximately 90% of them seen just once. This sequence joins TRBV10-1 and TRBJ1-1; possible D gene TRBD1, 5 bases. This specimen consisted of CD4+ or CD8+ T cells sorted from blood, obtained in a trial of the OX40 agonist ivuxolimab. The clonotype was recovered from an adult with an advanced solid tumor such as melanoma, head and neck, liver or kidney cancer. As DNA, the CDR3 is TGCGCCGGGACTGAGGGAACTGAAGCTTTCTTT. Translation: CAGTEGTEAFF.